One and the same sample provided the 10 T cell receptor beta chains below, sequenced in a study of regulatory T cells in long-lasting Graves disease (dated by TCRdb to the early 2020s). The protocol used for the library was multiplex PCR. The sample was run on an Illumina HiSeq 4000. CDR3 regions were amplified by Arm-PCR with iRepertoire HTBI primers to construct TCR beta libraries. TCRdb cleaned the public reads at Q25 with fastp, built clones with MiXCR and kept in-frame beta chains. Under each unique CDR3 protein, matching rows form one entry showing the most common genes and DNA. The sample includes more than 300,000 distinct CDR3 sequences, with approximately 12% observed a single time. Of the sample, approximately 17% is held by the ten largest clones. In the paper's terms, the time point label means: newly diagnosed GD, antithyroid drugs for less than 3 months. For both TCR sequencing and RNA sequencing, RNA was extracted from PBMCs in TRIzol.

The same specimen was also included in a second study, on T cells in Graves' hyperthyroidism and ophthalmopathy.

Specimen: peripheral blood mononuclear cells (PBMCs), collected at new diagnosis, from a patient treated with antithyroid drugs. These receptors were obtained from a woman aged 18-29 years with Graves disease. Donor details come from another sample of the same person, matched by shared clones.

The chain recombines TRBV20-1 with TRBJ2-2; the D gene is possibly TRBD2 (7 bases). CDR3 length: 15 amino acids. Germline-derived CDR1 and CDR2 are DFQATT and SNEGSKA (reference sequence). Trimming took 0 bases from V and 5 from J, leaving 13 bases between them. The CDR3 sequence is CSARDGGGGTGELFF. The CDR3 region has the DNA TGCAGTGCTAGAGATGGGGGGGGCGGGACCGGGGAGCTGTTTTTT.

V is TRBV6-1 and J is TRBJ1-6, with D perhaps TRBD1 (6 bases). Per the germline V gene, CDR1 is MNHNS and CDR2 is SASEGT. The CDR3 is made up of 16 amino acids. V gave up 8 bases and J gave up 0 bases, with 14 bases separating them. CDR3 nucleotide sequence: TGTGCCAGCGAAGAACAGGGAACCTCCTATAATTCACCCCTCCACTTT. The encoded protein is CASEEQGTSYNSPLHF.

CDR3 region: CASSQPPGQGELGNEKLFF. The DNA of the CDR3 is TGCGCCAGCAGCCAACCTCCGGGACAGGGGGAACTCGGTAATGAAAAACTGTTTTTT. The chain joins TRBV4-1 to TRBJ1-4, with 11 bases fitting TRBD1. Unmatched junction bases numbered 12, after V lost 2 bases and J lost 4 bases. In germline, CDR1 is MGHRA, CDR2 YSYEKL. CDR3 length: 19 residues.

In regard to this clonotype: Given a much more abundant clone one base away, this may be a read error. The chain recombines TRBV7-9 with TRBJ2-7; tentative D call: TRBD2 (6 bases). Trimming pared 4 bases from V and 5 bases from J, leaving 24 bases between. The CDR3 covers 17 residues. Germline CDR1 reads SEHNR; CDR2 reads FQNEAQ (reference sequence). CDR3 sequence: CASSWGVRASDLNEQYF. The CDR3 nucleotides read TGTGCCAGCAGCTGGGGGGTTCGGGCGAGTGATCTCAACGAGCAGTACTTC.

The chain uses TRBV20-1 and TRBJ2-2; no clear D gene. V was shortened by 3 bases and J by 1 base, with 6 bases between the two germline ends. Germline-derived CDR1 and CDR2 are DFQATT and SNEGSKA (reference sequence). The CDR3 length is 13 residues. In DNA, the CDR3 is TGCAGTGCTAGCACAGTGAACACCGGGGAGCTGTTTTTT. Its translation is CSASTVNTGELFF.

The rearrangement uses TRBV19 and TRBJ1-2; no reliable D call. In germline, CDR1 is LNHDA, CDR2 SQIVND (reference sequence). This CDR3 is 13 amino acids long. Trimming cost V 9 bases and J 5 bases, with 16 bases left between them. CDR3 sequence (DNA): TGTGCCAGCGAGACACCGGCAGCTTATGGCTACACCTTC. Translating gives CASETPAAYGYTF.

This clonotype was observed once. A read error is possible here, since a much larger clone lies one base away. V usage is TRBV20-1 and J usage is TRBJ2-3; D is unresolved. The better agreement between TRBJ1-5 and the DNA end casts doubt on the J call. Germline loops: CDR1 DFQATT, CDR2 SNEGSKA (reference sequence). This CDR3 spans 12 amino acids. The CDR3 is CSAYYSGDTQHF. As DNA, the CDR3 is TGCAGTGCTTACTATTCCGGAGATACGCAGCATTTT.

In this sample, this clonotype turned up many times. V usage is TRBV25-1 and J usage is TRBJ2-5, with 7 positions matching TRBD2. The CDR3 is 14 amino acids. The V segment lost 1 base and the J segment 5 bases; nucleotides outside the gene matches: 4. CDR1 is MGHDK and CDR2 is SYGVNS in the germline V gene. CDR3 DNA sequence: TGTGCCAGCAGTGAATTTGAACTAGCGGAGACCCAGTACTTC. Translated, it gives CASSEFELAETQYF.

This clonotype was observed a handful of times. The chain employs TRBV4-2 and TRBJ2-1; TRBD2 agrees at 7 bases. This CDR3 spans 17 amino acids. The germline CDR1 and CDR2 sequences are LGHNA and YNFKEQ. V was pared by 4 bases and J by 2 bases, with 11 bases of the junction left unmatched. CDR3 in DNA: TGTGCCAGCAGCCTGAGAGATGGCGGGAGCCCCTACAATGAGCAGTTCTTC. It codes for CASSLRDGGSPYNEQFF.

This clonotype was counted at least ten times. The chain has TRBV5-1 and TRBJ1-2; D is uncertain. From germline, CDR1 is SGHRS and CDR2 YFSETQ. Trimming stripped 5 bases from V and 6 bases from J, with 11 bases between. This CDR3 is 12 amino acids long. The CDR3 is CASSSNGDGYTF. DNA of the CDR3: TGCGCCAGCAGTTCAAATGGAGATGGCTACACCTTC.